This T cell receptor (beta chain) was sequenced in a study of T cell responses to AZD1222 COVID-19 vaccine. TCRdb keeps only in-frame clones here, not all; method: immunoSEQ multiplex PCR. The table includes roughly 80,000 clones, around 90% detected once. Trimming cost V 5 bases and J 4 bases; bases outside gene matches: 6. The germline V gene has CDR1 SGHTA and CDR2 FQGTGA. CDR3 length: 15 residues. V gene TRBV7-3 combines with J gene TRBJ2-1; TRBD1 aligns across 9 bases. This clonotype was obtained from an adult in good health. The sequenced sample was peripheral blood, obtained on day 0 of AZD1222 vaccination. The CDR3 loop reads CASSTTGGGYNEQFF. The CDR3, as DNA: TGTGCCAGCAGCACCACAGGGGGCGGTTACAATGAGCAGTTCTTC.